The T cell receptor beta chain under discussion was sequenced for a study of post-analysis software for immune sequencing data. Whole-study findings and limits: Five or six TRBV segments appeared more often in patients than in controls, and TRBV5-6, TRBV5-1 and TRBV20-1 were among these. Under F measure analysis, samples from one preparation batch co-clustered strongly. Patients with multiple sclerosis recorded significantly lower normalized Chao1 diversity than controls, the study found.

Unique molecular identifiers were carried by the TCR beta cDNA libraries. From the PCR reads, TCRdb called clonotypes with MiXCR, one entry per CDR3 protein. The sample consists of roughly 600,000 distinct CDR3 sequences, roughly 45% of them appearing once. CDR1 SQVTM and CDR2 ANQGSEA come from the germline V gene. This CDR3 is built from 12 residues. Trimming took 1 base from V and 11 from J, leaving 12 bases between them. A few counts support this clonotype. No antigen is known for it. The chain combines TRBV29-1 with TRBJ2-1; D remains unclear. This clonotype originated in a girl aged 5-17 years with multiple sclerosis. Sequenced: blood. The DNA of the CDR3 is TGCAGCGTTGAAGTGGACCCCAAGCAGCAGTTCTTC. This codes for CSVEVDPKQQFF.